This TCR beta chain was recorded in a study of blood T cells in healthy people across ages. Findings of the study overall: Donor CMV infection status was unknown, possibly confounding age-related changes in expanded clonotypes.

This clonotype was detected a few times. What it recognizes is unknown. The study drew donors from healthy Caucasian individuals in Russia aged roughly 6 to 100. Germline V gives CDR1 MNHEY, CDR2 SVGAGI. V shed 2 bases, J shed 2 bases, and the junction held 3 bases outside the gene matches. The CDR3 runs to 15 residues. Combining a sample-barcoded 5' primer with a J-beta primer mix, a second PCR ran for 7 to 11 cycles. A template-switch adaptor with 12 random nucleotides tagged each cDNA molecule. MiXCR, run by TCRdb on the 5' RACE reads, gives a single entry per CDR3 protein. The repertoire holds nearly 1 million distinct CDR3 sequences, roughly 51% seen once, with about a fifth in the top ten.

This receptor was identified in an older woman in good health. V and J are TRBV6-5 and TRBJ2-3; 8 nucleotides match TRBD1. The sequenced sample was blood. This CDR3 reads CASSYDRGTTDTQYF. In DNA form, the CDR3 reads TGTGCCAGCAGTTACGACAGGGGAACCACAGATACGCAGTATTTT.